The entry below describes one T cell receptor beta chain. The antigen is unknown. The ends were cut back, 2 bases at V and 4 bases at J, with 13 bases in the middle. CDR1 is ENHRY, CDR2 SYGVKD, per germline. The CDR3 consists of 15 residues. The data are from a study of shared clonotypes between healthy human individuals. Turning to the study itself: Donor composition was a couple of women and a few men, aged 18 to 49.

Overall study findings and caveats: Among donors, clonotype sharing was expected to be affected by sequencing depth.

In replicate PCRs of unsorted PBMC, approximately 0.3 ug DNA, 31,000 or so T cell genomes, was used. Using immunoSEQ multiplex PCR, the repertoire was profiled, and TCRdb retains in-frame clones only, with some absent. The repertoire includes fewer than 600,000 clones, roughly 77% of them detected once, and approximately 13% sits in the top ten. The sequenced sample was PBMCs. The chain combines TRBV10-3 with TRBJ2-3; unclear D gene. This sequence originates from a woman in her thirties or forties in good health. Some clones in this sample may be carry-over from other donors' samples. CDR3 DNA sequence: TGTGCCATCAGTGAGCGTTTGGTGGATGCAGATACGCAGTATTTT. Amino acid sequence: CAISERLVDADTQYF.